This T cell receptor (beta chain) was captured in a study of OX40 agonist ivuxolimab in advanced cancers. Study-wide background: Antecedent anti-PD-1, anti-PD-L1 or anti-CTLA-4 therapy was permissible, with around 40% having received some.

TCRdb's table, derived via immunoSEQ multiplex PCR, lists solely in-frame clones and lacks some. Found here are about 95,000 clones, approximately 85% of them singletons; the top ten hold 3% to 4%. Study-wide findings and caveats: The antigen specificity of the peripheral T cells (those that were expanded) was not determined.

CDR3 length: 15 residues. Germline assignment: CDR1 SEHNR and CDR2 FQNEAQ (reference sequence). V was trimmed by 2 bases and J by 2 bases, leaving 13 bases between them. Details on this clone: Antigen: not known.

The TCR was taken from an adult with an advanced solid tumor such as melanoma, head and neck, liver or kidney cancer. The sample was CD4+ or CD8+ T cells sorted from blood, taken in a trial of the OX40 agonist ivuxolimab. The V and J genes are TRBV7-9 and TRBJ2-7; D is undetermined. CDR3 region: CASSLLRERPYEQYF. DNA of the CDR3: TGTGCCAGCAGCTTACTTCGAGAGAGACCCTACGAGCAGTACTTC.